The 14 T cell receptor beta chains reported below all come from one sample, sequenced in a study of CD8 T cells in ankylosing spondylitis. Study-wide results and caveats: A motif of eight or nine highly homologous TCR beta variants was seen as apparently characteristic of ankylosing spondylitis blood.

One entry per CDR3 protein, called by TCRdb with MiXCR from the 5' RACE reads. The sample yields about 440,000 distinct CDR3 sequences, roughly 17% seen once. Their recognized antigens are unknown. Sequences were obtained from blood, either unsorted or a sorted T cell fraction (not recorded which). The receptor set was obtained from a male donor with ankylosing spondylitis.

The V gene is TRBV10-1, the J gene TRBJ2-3; possibly TRBD2 for D (5 bases). The CDR3 is 14 amino acids. The germline V gene has CDR1 WNHNN and CDR2 SYGVQD (reference sequence). With 0 bases removed from V and 4 bases from J, the gap between germline ends came to 8 bases. The CDR3 region is CASSESLGADTQYF. CDR3 DNA sequence: TGCGCCAGCAGTGAGTCGCTCGGGGCAGATACGCAGTATTTT.

This clonotype was counted a few times. The CDR3 ends on some other residue instead of the conserved phenylalanine or tryptophan, so this is likely a read error. This sequence joins TRBV12-3 or TRBV12-4 and TRBJ1-1; D ambiguous. With 0 bases removed from V and 11 bases from J, the gap between germline ends came to 10 bases. CDR3 length: 12 residues. The CDR3 coding sequence is TGTGCCAGCAGTTTAGCCTCGACGAGGGCTTTCCTT. It encodes CASSLASTRAFL.

This clonotype has ten or more counts. The V call is TRBV24-1, the J call TRBJ2-1, with a possible D match to TRBD2 (5 bases). The CDR3 spans 18 residues. Trimming removed 2 bases from V and 7 bases from J, with 23 bases in between. CDR1 and CDR2 (germline): KGHDR, SFDVKD. This CDR3 reads CATSDSRLVSGNGNEQFF. CDR3 sequence (DNA): TGTGCCACCAGTGATTCCCGTCTTGTGAGCGGAAACGGGAATGAGCAGTTCTTC.

J is TRBJ1-1 and V is TRBV20-1; 7 positions agree with TRBD1. Germline V gene sequence: CDR1 DFQATT, CDR2 SNEGSKA (reference sequence). The CDR3 totals 14 residues. V shed 1 base and J 3 bases; nucleotides not matched to a gene: 5. CDR3 in amino acids: CSARAGTADTEAFF. Here the CDR3 DNA reads TGCAGTGCTAGAGCGGGGACAGCTGACACTGAAGCTTTCTTT.

There are a few counts of this clonotype. The V call is TRBV4-1, the J call TRBJ1-1, with D perhaps TRBD1 (6 bases). This CDR3 is 15 amino acids long. Trimming removed 4 bases from V and 5 bases from J, with 17 bases in between. Germline loops: CDR1 MGHRA, CDR2 YSYEKL. The CDR3 protein is CASSPGQGSRTEAFF. CDR3 bases: TGCGCCAGCAGCCCAGGGCAGGGGTCGCGGACTGAAGCTTTCTTT.

A few counts support this clonotype. The chain employs TRBV7-6 and TRBJ2-3; weak D call: TRBD2 (5 bases). The CDR3 has 14 residues. Germline CDR1 reads SGHVS; CDR2 reads FNYEAQ. Trimming cost V 5 bases and J 4 bases, with 13 bases left between them. CDR3: CASSPQISADTQYF. The CDR3 DNA reads TGTGCCAGCAGCCCCCAAATTAGCGCAGATACGCAGTATTTT. The complete variable domain, with remaining parts taken from reference TRBV7-6 and TRBJ2-3, reads GAGVSQSPRYKVTKRGQDVALRCDPISGHVSLYWYRQALGQGPEFLTYFNYEAQQDKSGLPNDRFSAERPEGSISTLTIQRTEQRDSAMYRCASSPQISADTQYFGPGTRLTVL.

V usage is TRBV27 and J usage is TRBJ1-1; maybe TRBD1 (6 bases). Germline V gene data show CDR1 as MNHEY and CDR2 as SMNVEV (reference sequence). V shed 5 bases and J shed 4 bases, with 17 bases lying between them. The CDR3 is made up of 15 amino acids. The CDR3 DNA sequence: TGTGCCAGCAGTCCGCAGCGGGGGCTTCGCACTGAAGCTTTCTTT. This gives the protein CASSPQRGLRTEAFF.

The chain joins TRBV10-1 to TRBJ2-1, with 10 bases lining up with TRBD2. CDR3 length: 16 amino acids. Germline V gives CDR1 WNHNN, CDR2 SYGVQD (reference sequence). The junction had 7 bases not matched to a gene; V was cut back by 0 bases and J by 8 bases. The CDR3, as DNA: TGCGCCAGCAGTGAGTCGACAGCGGGGGGGCGCGATGAGCAGTTCTTC. Its protein product is CASSESTAGGRDEQFF.

V usage is TRBV28 and J usage is TRBJ2-1, with 9 bases matching TRBD2. The germline CDR1 and CDR2 sequences are MDHEN and SYDVKM. Trimming cost V 1 base and J 5 bases; bases outside gene matches: 6. The CDR3 spans 16 residues. CDR3 nucleotide sequence: TGTGCCAGCAGTTTATTCGGGCGGGAGGGCCACAATGAGCAGTTCTTC. It specifies CASSLFGREGHNEQFF.

The gene calls are TRBV5-5 and TRBJ2-1; unclear D gene. Germline CDR1 SGHKS, CDR2 YYEKEE (reference sequence). V gave up 2 bases and J gave up 1 base, with 13 bases separating them. CDR3 length: 16 amino acids. The chain's CDR3 is CASSFTPHESYNEQFF. In DNA, the CDR3 is TGTGCCAGCAGCTTTACCCCCCACGAATCCTACAATGAGCAGTTCTTC.

This clonotype has a handful of counts. This chain joins TRBV2 and TRBJ1-4; weak D call: TRBD1 (6 bases). Looked up from germline, CDR1 is SNHLY and CDR2 is FYNNEI. Trimming stripped 10 bases from V and 8 bases from J, with 17 bases between. CDR3 length: 13 residues. CDR3 loop: CATDPGTREKLFF. DNA of the CDR3: TGTGCCACAGATCCCGGGACAAGGGAAAAACTGTTTTTT.

This clonotype came up a few times. In DNA form, the CDR3 reads TGTGCCAGCAGTTACGACCCGGGAAGTCCCTACGAGCAGTACTTC. It translates to CASSYDPGSPYEQYF. This sequence joins TRBV6-5 and TRBJ2-7; D is perhaps TRBD2 (5 bases). CDR3 length: 15 residues. The ends were cut back, 2 bases at V and 2 bases at J, with 13 bases in the middle. Germline V gene data show CDR1 as MNHEY and CDR2 as SVGAGI.

V usage is TRBV28 and J usage is TRBJ1-5, with a tentative D call TRBD1 (6 bases). Germline values: CDR1 MDHEN, CDR2 SYDVKM. The CDR3 is 16 amino acids. Trimming shortened V by 6 bases and J by 4 bases, and 19 bases separated the two germline ends. DNA of the CDR3: TGTGCCAGCAGACCCTCCGGGGGGCAGGAAAATCAGCCCCAGCATTTT. Translated: CASRPSGGQENQPQHF.

This chain connects TRBV5-1 to TRBJ1-1; the D gene is possibly TRBD1 (6 bases). Trimming stripped 0 bases from V and 5 bases from J, with 23 bases between. Germline lookup yields CDR1 SGHRS and CDR2 YFSETQ. There are 18 residues in the CDR3. The CDR3 here is CASSLAEGGALLGTEAFF. CDR3 DNA sequence: TGCGCCAGCAGCTTGGCCGAAGGGGGAGCGTTGTTGGGTACTGAAGCTTTCTTT.